This is a list of T cell receptor beta chains from one sample in a study of blood T cell repertoires in COVID-19. Sequencing used immunoSEQ multiplex PCR; TCRdb keeps in-frame clones, though not all of them. The sample shows fewer than 110,000 clones, approximately 89% of them seen only once. Sequencing was performed on peripheral blood. These receptors were taken from a man aged 45-65 years with active or convalescent COVID-19. Both conserved end residues are part of each CDR3. The D gene is left open where the match is weak. Some rows mark clone size as missing; the rest say once, few, many or name a class of expanded clone.

j_gene: TRBJ2-7; d_gene: TRBD2; abundance: NA; v_gene: TRBV7-8; CDR3nt: TGTGCCAGCAGCCCCACTAGCGTTCCCTACGAGCAGTACTTC; CDR3aa: CASSPTSVPYEQYF
j_gene: TRBJ1-2; d_gene: TRBD1; abundance: few; v_gene: TRBV7-8; CDR3nt: TGTGCCAGCAGCCGGGACAGCGCGTATGGCTACACCTTC; CDR3aa: CASSRDSAYGYTF
j_gene: TRBJ1-1; d_gene: NA; abundance: NA; v_gene: TRBV6-6; CDR3nt: TGTGCCAGCAGTCGGGAGATCCGGGAAGCAAGGGACACTGAAGCTTTCTTT; CDR3aa: CASSREIREARDTEAFF
j_gene: TRBJ1-1; d_gene: NA; abundance: few; v_gene: TRBV30; CDR3nt: TGTGCCTGTTTTCAACCCCCTGGAGGCACTGAAGCTTTCTTT; CDR3aa: CACFQPPGGTEAFF
j_gene: TRBJ2-3; d_gene: TRBD2; abundance: NA; v_gene: TRBV4-2; CDR3nt: TGTGCCAGCAGCCGATTTATAGCGGGAGGGGGCACAGATACGCAGTATTTT; CDR3aa: CASSRFIAGGGTDTQYF
j_gene: TRBJ2-3; d_gene: TRBD2; abundance: NA; v_gene: TRBV18; CDR3nt: TGTGCCAGCTCATGGACTAGCGGGAGGAGCACAGATACGCAGTATTTT; CDR3aa: CASSWTSGRSTDTQYF
j_gene: TRBJ2-1; d_gene: NA; abundance: NA; v_gene: TRBV28; CDR3nt: TGTGCCAGCAGTCGGCACAGCTCCTGGAATGAGCAGTTCTTC; CDR3aa: CASSRHSSWNEQFF
j_gene: TRBJ1-3; d_gene: TRBD1; abundance: once; v_gene: TRBV29-1; CDR3nt: TGCAGCGCCACCAGGACAGGGAGCGGAAACACCATATATTTT; CDR3aa: CSATRTGSGNTIYF
j_gene: TRBJ1-4; d_gene: NA; abundance: once; v_gene: TRBV28; CDR3nt: TGTGCCAGCAGTCTGGACCTTCGGACACGTGAAAAACTGTTTTTT; CDR3aa: CASSLDLRTREKLFF
j_gene: TRBJ2-7; d_gene: TRBD2; abundance: NA; v_gene: TRBV5-1; CDR3nt: TGCGCCAGCAAACTAGCGGGAGGGCTCCGCGACGAGCAGTACTTC; CDR3aa: CASKLAGGLRDEQYF
j_gene: TRBJ2-2; d_gene: NA; abundance: NA; v_gene: TRBV10-3; CDR3nt: TGTGCCATCAGTCCCGCCACTCATACTAGGGCCGGGGAGCTGTTTTTT; CDR3aa: CAISPATHTRAGELFF
j_gene: TRBJ2-1; d_gene: TRBD2; abundance: NA; v_gene: TRBV6-6; CDR3nt: TGTGCCAGCAGTTTGCAAGCGGGAGGTGCCAATGAGCAGTTCTTC; CDR3aa: CASSLQAGGANEQFF
j_gene: TRBJ2-5; d_gene: TRBD1; abundance: NA; v_gene: TRBV6-5; CDR3nt: TGTGCCACCCACCCTATGGGACAGAAAGAGACCCAGTACTTC; CDR3aa: CATHPMGQKETQYF
j_gene: TRBJ1-1; d_gene: NA; abundance: once; v_gene: TRBV3-1/TRBV3-2; CDR3nt: TGTGCCAGCAGCCCCCAAGTTACAAACACTGAAGCTTTCTTT; CDR3aa: CASSPQVTNTEAFF
j_gene: TRBJ1-5; d_gene: NA; abundance: few; v_gene: TRBV9; CDR3nt: TGTGCCAGCAGCGTAGCCATCGGGGACAATCAGCCCCAGCATTTT; CDR3aa: CASSVAIGDNQPQHF
j_gene: TRBJ1-2; d_gene: NA; abundance: NA; v_gene: TRBV21-1; CDR3nt: TGTGCCAGCAGCAAGTATAGCTATGGCTACACCTTC; CDR3aa: CASSKYSYGYTF
j_gene: TRBJ1-1; d_gene: NA; abundance: NA; v_gene: TRBV9; CDR3nt: TGTGCCAGCAGCGTAGGGGGGGACACTGAAGCTTTCTTT; CDR3aa: CASSVGGDTEAFF
j_gene: TRBJ2-1; d_gene: NA; abundance: NA; v_gene: TRBV30; CDR3nt: TGTGCCTGGAGTGGCGGGAACTCCTACAATGAGCAGTTCTTC; CDR3aa: CAWSGGNSYNEQFF
j_gene: TRBJ1-6; d_gene: TRBD1; abundance: NA; v_gene: TRBV7-9; CDR3nt: TGTGCCAGCAGTTCTACAGGGGGCGTATCCTATAATTCACCCCTCCACTTT; CDR3aa: CASSSTGGVSYNSPLHF
j_gene: TRBJ1-1; d_gene: TRBD1; abundance: NA; v_gene: TRBV25-1; CDR3nt: TGTGCCAGCAGACGAGACAGGGACACTGAAGCTTTCTTT; CDR3aa: CASRRDRDTEAFF
j_gene: TRBJ2-1; d_gene: TRBD2; abundance: NA; v_gene: TRBV3-1/TRBV3-2; CDR3nt: TGTGCCAGCAGCCAAGATGCGGCTAGCGGGACTCAGCAGTTCTTC; CDR3aa: CASSQDAASGTQQFF
j_gene: TRBJ1-6; d_gene: NA; abundance: few; v_gene: TRBV6-2/TRBV6-3; CDR3nt: TGTGCCAGCAGTGCGGGGTATAATTCACCCCTCCACTTT; CDR3aa: CASSAGYNSPLHF
j_gene: TRBJ2-2; d_gene: TRBD2; abundance: NA; v_gene: TRBV9; CDR3nt: TGTGCCAGCAGCGTAGGGACTAGCGGGACGAACACCGGGGAGCTGTTTTTT; CDR3aa: CASSVGTSGTNTGELFF
j_gene: TRBJ2-4; d_gene: NA; abundance: NA; v_gene: TRBV25-1; CDR3nt: TGTGCCAGCAGTGAAGGAGGGGGCTTCATTCAGTACTTC; CDR3aa: CASSEGGGFIQYF